This passage covers 8 T cell receptor beta chains from one sample sequenced in a study of T cells after posttransplantation cyclophosphamide. Generated by immunoSEQ multiplex PCR, the TCRdb table keeps only in-frame clones and is missing some. Listed here are tens of thousands of clones without any singletons, the top ten holding 6.5% to 7%. The sequencing sample was made of PBMCs. These receptor sequences come from a woman between 50 and 59 years old in good health and a related stem cell transplant donor.

The table lists this clone with many counts. V is TRBV28 and J is TRBJ2-1, with 7 nucleotides matching TRBD1. This CDR3 spans 15 amino acids. Germline CDR1 MDHEN, CDR2 SYDVKM. V shed 6 bases, J shed 4 bases, and the junction held 9 bases outside the gene matches. CDR3 in DNA: TGTGCCAGCAGCCGACAGGGACCCTTATACAATGAGCAGTTCTTC. This sequence encodes CASSRQGPLYNEQFF.

This clone was seen ten or more times. The genes are TRBV14 and TRBJ2-6; no clear D gene. The CDR3 is 15 amino acids. The V gene lost 1 base and the J gene lost 0 bases, with 4 bases spanning the gap. The germline CDR1 and CDR2 sequences are SGHDN and FVKESK. Written as DNA, the CDR3 is TGTGCCAGCAGCCAAGCCGGCTCTGGGGCCAACGTCCTGACTTTC. Its protein is CASSQAGSGANVLTF.

This clone has a count of ten or more. The genes are TRBV4-2 and TRBJ1-2; 8 positions agree with TRBD1. V gave up 0 bases and J gave up 3 bases; unmatched junction bases: 6. The V gene's germline CDR1 is LGHNA and CDR2 YNFKEQ. This CDR3 region has 16 residues. CDR3 sequence: CASSQDPSGGYYGYTF. For the CDR3, the DNA is TGTGCCAGCAGCCAAGATCCCTCAGGGGGCTACTATGGCTACACCTTC.

This clone has a count of ten or more. The chain has TRBV27 and TRBJ2-3, with 8 bases matching TRBD2. The CDR3 has 16 residues. CDR1 and CDR2 (germline): MNHEY, SMNVEV (reference sequence). Losses at the gene ends were 5 bases for V and 6 bases for J; bases not matched to a gene: 13. CDR3 in amino acids: CASSLISATSEDTQYF. The CDR3 DNA is TGTGCCAGCAGTCTTATTTCCGCGACTAGCGAGGATACGCAGTATTTT.

In its sample, this clone was seen many times. The chain is built from TRBV7-3 and TRBJ2-1, with D maybe TRBD1 (5 bases). Trimming took off 5 bases at V and 7 bases at J, with 9 bases between the two ends. This CDR3 has 12 amino acids. Per germline, CDR1 SGHTA and CDR2 FQGTGA. The CDR3: CASSADRNEQFF. The CDR3 bases are TGTGCCAGCAGCGCAGACAGAAATGAGCAGTTCTTC.

This clone was observed at least ten times. This chain connects TRBV18 to TRBJ2-5; D remains ambiguous. From germline, CDR1 is KGHSH and CDR2 LQKENI. V lost 6 bases to trimming and J lost 3 bases, with 8 bases between them. The CDR3 spans 12 residues. The CDR3: CASSVREETQYF. DNA for the CDR3: TGTGCCAGCTCTGTCCGCGAAGAGACCCAGTACTTC.

This clone was seen at least ten times. This sequence joins TRBV4-3 and TRBJ2-7, with a tentative D call TRBD2 (6 bases). Per germline, CDR1 LGHNA and CDR2 YSLEER. CDR3 length: 14 residues. V was clipped by 1 base and J by 6 bases, with 13 bases between them. For the CDR3, the DNA is TGCGCCAGCAGCCAAGTAGGGACTTCCAGCGAGCAGTACTTC. Encoded protein: CASSQVGTSSEQYF.

This clone was seen many times. The rearrangement joins TRBV7-8 to TRBJ2-7, with 8 bases that match TRBD1. Germline CDR1 reads SGHVS; CDR2 reads FQNEAQ. Germline trimming cut 1 base from V and 6 bases from J; bases unmatched to any gene: 8. The CDR3 is 15 amino acids. The CDR3 DNA reads as TGTGCCAGCAGCTTAGGGGGACAGGTTGAGGGCGAGCAGTACTTC. It codes for CASSLGGQVEGEQYF.